The entry that follows covers one TCR beta chain sequence. The data were taken from a study of blood T cell repertoires in COVID-19. The repertoire was sequenced with immunoSEQ multiplex PCR; TCRdb's copy has only in-frame clones and lacks some. The sample lists around 220,000 clones, 87% occurring once. This CDR3 comprises 12 residues. The V gene's germline CDR1 is GTSNPN and CDR2 SVGIG (reference sequence). V shed 2 bases, J shed 6 bases, and the junction held 3 bases outside the gene matches. The receptor comes from a woman aged 30 to 39 with acute COVID-19. The sample was PBMCs or T cells enriched from blood (not recorded which). V and J are TRBV30 and TRBJ2-7; 8 bases map to TRBD1. The CDR3 reads CAWSTGGLEQYF. CDR3 in DNA: TGTGCCTGGAGTACAGGGGGGCTCGAGCAGTACTTC.